Each of the 21 T cell receptor beta chains below was sequenced from the same sample in a study of cytomegalovirus exposure and HLA in healthy donors. In the PCR, 60 Vbeta and 13 Jbeta primers were used. Data came from immunoSEQ multiplex PCR; TCRdb stores just in-frame clones and leaves some out. The sample shows approximately 110,000 clones, approximately 86% of them seen only once. Sequencing used PBMCs. The receptors were gathered from a man younger than 30 in good health and CMV-seronegative.

V is TRBV19 and J is TRBJ2-7, with 7 bases matching TRBD2. Trimming cost V 9 bases and J 3 bases; bases outside gene matches: 8. Germline V gives CDR1 LNHDA, CDR2 SQIVND (reference sequence). This CDR3 spans 13 amino acids. DNA for the CDR3: TGTGCCAGCGGGGCGGGAGAATTCTACGAGCAGTACTTC. Translation gives CASGAGEFYEQYF.

This clone was picked up a small number of times. This sequence joins TRBV4-3 and TRBJ1-3, with D perhaps matching TRBD1 (5 bases). V lost 1 base and J lost 0, with 7 bases in between. Germline CDR1 is LGHNA and CDR2 is YSLEER. The CDR3 consists of 15 residues. The CDR3 coding sequence is TGCGCCAGCAGCCAAGTCGGGGGCTCTGGAAACACCATATATTTT. As protein: CASSQVGGSGNTIYF.

This chain joins TRBV11-1 and TRBJ2-5, with D possibly matching TRBD2 (6 bases). In germline, CDR1 is SGHAT, CDR2 FQDESV (reference sequence). Trimming pared 5 bases from V and 5 bases from J, leaving 18 bases between. The CDR3 contains 15 residues. The CDR3 here is CASSDPARDGETQYF. Written as DNA, the CDR3 is TGTGCCAGCAGCGACCCTGCGCGGGATGGGGAGACCCAGTACTTC.

Only one count was recorded for this clone. The chain joins TRBV4-1 to TRBJ1-2; 9 bases align to TRBD1. Unmatched junction bases numbered 5, after V lost 5 bases and J lost 4 bases. Germline CDR1 MGHRA, CDR2 YSYEKL. This CDR3 has 14 amino acids. The CDR3 sequence: CASSSGTGPYGYTF. In DNA form, the CDR3 reads TGCGCCAGCAGCTCGGGGACAGGGCCCTATGGCTACACCTTC.

This sequence joins TRBV6-1 and TRBJ1-2; D gene uncertain. Germline values: CDR1 MNHNS, CDR2 SASEGT. The CDR3 length is 13 residues. Between the trimmed V and J ends, which lost 5 bases and 6 bases, there was a span of 13 bases. CDR3 protein: CASSYTGEHGYTF. As DNA, the CDR3 is TGTGCCAGCAGTTATACGGGAGAACATGGCTACACCTTC.

The chain recombines TRBV28 with TRBJ1-2, with D uncertain. The CDR3 is made up of 11 amino acids. Trimming removed 10 bases at V and 4 bases at J, with 10 bases between. CDR1 MDHEN and CDR2 SYDVKM come from the germline V gene. The CDR3 region is CATSRFYGYTF. The CDR3 DNA follows: TGTGCCACTTCGAGATTCTATGGCTACACCTTC.

This chain connects TRBV4-1 to TRBJ2-7; a weak D match, TRBD2 (6 bases). CDR1 and CDR2 from the germline V gene are MGHRA and YSYEKL. The CDR3 consists of 15 residues. Trimming took off 4 bases at V and 1 base at J, with 14 bases between the two ends. CDR3 sequence reads: CASSPEGGRSYEQYF. CDR3 DNA: TGCGCCAGCAGCCCTGAAGGAGGGAGATCCTACGAGCAGTACTTC.

V is TRBV11-2 and J is TRBJ1-2, with D possibly being TRBD1 (5 bases). V was clipped by 3 bases and J by 0 bases, with 11 bases between them. Germline V gene sequence: CDR1 SGHAT, CDR2 FQNNGV. The length of the CDR3 is 15 residues. As DNA, the CDR3 is TGTGCCAGCAGCTTGGGGCTCGGAGCTAACTATGGCTACACCTTC. Amino acids: CASSLGLGANYGYTF.

This chain connects TRBV30 to TRBJ1-5; a weak D match, TRBD1 (6 bases). Germline V gene data show CDR1 as GTSNPN and CDR2 as SVGIG (reference sequence). CDR3 size: 15 residues. V lost 1 base to trimming and J lost 3 bases, with 13 bases between them. CDR3 nucleotides: TGTGCCTGGAGTGGCAGGGGTGGGATCAATCAGCCCCAGCATTTT. Its protein product is CAWSGRGGINQPQHF.

V and J are TRBV25-1 and TRBJ1-5, with TRBD1 identical over 7 bases. Unmatched junction bases numbered 2, after V lost 4 bases and J lost 2 bases. The CDR3 has 14 amino acids. From germline, CDR1 is MGHDK and CDR2 SYGVNS. CDR3 nucleotides: TGTGCCAGCAGTGCCGGGACAGGCAATCAGCCCCAGCATTTT. Translated: CASSAGTGNQPQHF.

The gene calls are TRBV19 and TRBJ1-5; TRBD1 might be the D (5 bases). Germline V CDR1 and CDR2: LNHDA, SQIVND (reference sequence). V was shortened by 6 bases and J by 2 bases, with 14 bases between the two germline ends. The CDR3 totals 15 residues. CDR3 DNA sequence: TGTGCCAGTAGGAGGCAAGGGGAAGGCAATCAGCCCCAGCATTTT. Translated: CASRRQGEGNQPQHF.

The J gene is TRBJ1-1, the V gene TRBV9; 9 bases line up with TRBD1. The CDR3 totals 14 residues. The germline V gene has CDR1 SGDLS and CDR2 YYNGEE. Trimming at V came to 4 bases and at J to 3 bases, leaving 4 bases not matched to a gene. For the CDR3, the DNA is TGTGCCAGCAGCCCGCGGACAGGGGACACTGAAGCTTTCTTT. Translating gives CASSPRTGDTEAFF.

The chain joins TRBV28 to TRBJ2-7; tentative D call: TRBD1 (6 bases). CDR1 and CDR2 from the germline V gene are MDHEN and SYDVKM. The CDR3 sequence is 12 residues long. Trimming took 5 bases from V and 2 from J, leaving 7 bases between them. The CDR3 nucleotides are TGTGCCAGCAGTAACAGGGCCTACGAGCAGTACTTC. This encodes CASSNRAYEQYF.

V gene TRBV28 combines with J gene TRBJ2-7; no reliable D call. V lost 5 bases and J 0 bases, leaving 8 bases between the germline ends. Germline values: CDR1 MDHEN, CDR2 SYDVKM. CDR3 length: 13 residues. CDR3 sequence reads: CASSPSDSYEQYF. In nucleotides, the CDR3 is TGTGCCAGCAGTCCTTCAGACTCCTACGAGCAGTACTTC.

The chain employs TRBV6-6 and TRBJ1-5; maybe TRBD1 (5 bases). This CDR3 comprises 13 residues. Germline loops: CDR1 MNHNY, CDR2 SVGAGI (reference sequence). Trimming took off 6 bases at V and 4 bases at J, with 10 bases between the two ends. This CDR3 reads CASRSQGNQPQHF. The CDR3 DNA follows: TGTGCCAGCAGATCCCAGGGAAATCAGCCCCAGCATTTT.

This chain joins TRBV13 and TRBJ2-5, with D possibly being TRBD1 (6 bases). This CDR3 spans 15 amino acids. Looked up from germline, CDR1 is PRHDT and CDR2 is FYEKMQ (reference sequence). V lost 0 bases and J lost 6, with 14 bases in between. CDR3 residues: CASSLGRRQGKTQYF. The CDR3 nucleotides read TGTGCCAGCAGCTTAGGCCGGCGGCAGGGGAAGACCCAGTACTTC. The entire variable domain, with the rest obtained from reference TRBV13 and TRBJ2-5, is as follows: AAGVIQSPRHLIKEKRETATLKCYPIPRHDTVYWYQQGPGQDPQFLISFYEKMQSDKGSIPDRFSAQQFSDYHSELNMSSLELGDSALYFCASSLGRRQGKTQYFGPGTRLLVL.

This clone was observed at least ten times. The chain is built from TRBV6-4 and TRBJ2-1, with D possibly matching TRBD1 (5 bases). V was clipped by 3 bases and J by 0 bases, with 6 bases between them. Per the germline V gene, CDR1 is MRHNA and CDR2 is SNTAGT. The CDR3 has 14 residues. DNA for the CDR3: TGTGCCAGCAGTGAAGACAGCTCCTACAATGAGCAGTTCTTC. Translated, it gives CASSEDSSYNEQFF.

V usage is TRBV9 and J usage is TRBJ2-7; 10 bases are a match to TRBD1. CDR1 SGDLS and CDR2 YYNGEE come from the germline V gene. This CDR3 is built from 16 residues. V gave up 3 bases and J gave up 3 bases; unmatched junction bases: 9. The CDR3 here is CASSAGTGVHGYEQYF. CDR3 DNA sequence: TGTGCCAGCAGCGCCGGGACAGGGGTACACGGCTACGAGCAGTACTTC.

The chain combines TRBV19 with TRBJ2-1; 7 nucleotides align to TRBD2. The CDR3 runs to 16 residues. The germline CDR1 and CDR2 sequences are LNHDA and SQIVND (reference sequence). V was pared by 5 bases and J by 0 bases, with 7 bases of the junction left unmatched. The CDR3 bases are TGTGCCAGTAGTCAGGATAGCGGGCGCTCCTACAATGAGCAGTTCTTC. This gives the protein CASSQDSGRSYNEQFF.

The rearrangement links TRBV27 to TRBJ1-2; 7 bases fit TRBD1. Germline values: CDR1 MNHEY, CDR2 SMNVEV (reference sequence). There are 15 residues in the CDR3. V lost 6 bases and J lost 8; bases outside the gene matches: 15. The CDR3 bases are TGTGCCAGCAGAGATCAGACAGGGCGCAGTGTCGGCTACACCTTC. Translation: CASRDQTGRSVGYTF.

The rearrangement joins TRBV29-1 to TRBJ2-1, with D possibly TRBD1 on 5 matching bases. This CDR3 is built from 17 residues. Trimming took 6 bases from V and 0 from J, leaving 21 bases between them. Germline assignment: CDR1 SQVTM and CDR2 ANQGSEA. The CDR3 region has the DNA TGCAGCGTCCGCAGGGATCTTTCCACGAGCTCCTACAATGAGCAGTTCTTC. This encodes CSVRRDLSTSSYNEQFF.